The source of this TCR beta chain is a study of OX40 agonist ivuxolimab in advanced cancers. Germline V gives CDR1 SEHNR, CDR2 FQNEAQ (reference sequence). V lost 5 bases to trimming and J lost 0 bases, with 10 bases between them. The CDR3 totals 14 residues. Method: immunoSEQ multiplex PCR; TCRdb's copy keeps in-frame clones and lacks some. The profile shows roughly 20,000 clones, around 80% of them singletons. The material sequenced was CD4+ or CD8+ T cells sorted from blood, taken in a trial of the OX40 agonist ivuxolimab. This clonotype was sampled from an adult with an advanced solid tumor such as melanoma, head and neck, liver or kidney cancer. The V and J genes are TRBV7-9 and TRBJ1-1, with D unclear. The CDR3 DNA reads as TGTGCCAGCAGCCCCTCCAGAGTGAACACTGAAGCTTTCTTT. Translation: CASSPSRVNTEAFF.